This T cell receptor beta chain was captured in a study of beta chain features in type 1 diabetes. In germline, CDR1 is MDHEN, CDR2 SYDVKM. V shed 2 bases, J shed 3 bases, and the junction held 11 bases outside the gene matches. CDR3 length: 17 residues. Study-level findings and limits: The study found moderately but significantly shorter TCRB CDR3s in all four CD4+ subsets of Type 1 diabetes patients.

Expressed TCRB transcripts got sequenced, as all isolated RNA was reverse transcribed. Method: immunoSEQ multiplex PCR; TCRdb's copy keeps in-frame clones and lacks some. There are 600,000 to 700,000 clones in the sample; around 15% occur only once, and approximately 0.02% lies in the top ten. Comments on this clone: No antigen is known for it.

Sequenced: naive CD4+ T cells from blood. The clonotype comes from a young man with type 1 diabetes. The chain uses TRBV28 and TRBJ1-2, with 8 bases lining up with TRBD1. The CDR3 reads CASSLQTSGGWDYGYTF. Here the CDR3 DNA reads TGTGCCAGCAGTTTACAGACCTCAGGGGGCTGGGACTATGGCTACACCTTC.